Described below is a single T cell receptor (beta chain) sequence and its context. The data originate from a study of type 1 regulatory T cells. Turning to the study itself: This in vitro CD4 product, T-allo10, is enriched for Tr1 cells and alloantigen-specific.

TCRdb re-called the reads through MiXCR, storing one row per CDR3 protein. The sample has under 20,000 distinct CDR3 sequences; about 10% are singletons. The TCR was taken from a human donor in good health. The sample consisted of CD4+ T cells, either the whole sample or a sorted fraction (not recorded which).

The CDR3 DNA reads as TGTGCCAGCAGTTTTAGGCTAGCGGGAGTTGGGGCCGGGGAGCTGTTTTTT. Encoded protein: CASSFRLAGVGAGELFF. V is TRBV27 and J is TRBJ2-2; 10 bases align to TRBD2. With 3 bases clipped from V and 6 bases from J, the junction kept 10 bases outside the gene matches. The germline V gene has CDR1 MNHEY and CDR2 SMNVEV (reference sequence). This CDR3 contains 17 residues.